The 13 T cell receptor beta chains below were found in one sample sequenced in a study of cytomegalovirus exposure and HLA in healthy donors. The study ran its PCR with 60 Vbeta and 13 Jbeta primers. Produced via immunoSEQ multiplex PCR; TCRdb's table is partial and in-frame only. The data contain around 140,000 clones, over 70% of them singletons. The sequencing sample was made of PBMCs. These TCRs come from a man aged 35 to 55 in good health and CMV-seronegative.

CDR3 sequence: CASSILGGYYEQYF. CDR3 DNA: TGTGCCAGCAGTATACTGGGAGGGTATTACGAGCAGTACTTC. The V and J genes are TRBV6-5 and TRBJ2-7; TRBD2 matches 7 bases. CDR1 is MNHEY and CDR2 is SVGAGI in the germline V gene. CDR3 length: 14 amino acids. Trimming took 5 bases from V and 4 from J; bases not matched to a gene: 8.

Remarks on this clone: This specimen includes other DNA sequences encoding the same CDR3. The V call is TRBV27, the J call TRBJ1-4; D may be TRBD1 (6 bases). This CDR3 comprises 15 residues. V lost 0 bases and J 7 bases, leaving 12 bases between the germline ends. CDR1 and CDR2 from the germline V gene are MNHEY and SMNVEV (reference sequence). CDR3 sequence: CASSLSQGLGEKLFF. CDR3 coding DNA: TGTGCCAGCAGTTTATCACAGGGCTTAGGTGAAAAACTGTTTTTT.

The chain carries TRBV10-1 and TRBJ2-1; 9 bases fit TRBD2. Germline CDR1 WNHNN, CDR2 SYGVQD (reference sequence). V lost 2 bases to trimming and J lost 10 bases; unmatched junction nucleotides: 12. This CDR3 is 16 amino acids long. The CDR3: CASSEDPAGGITEQFF. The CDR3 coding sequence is TGCGCCAGCAGTGAGGACCCAGCGGGGGGCATTACCGAGCAGTTCTTC.

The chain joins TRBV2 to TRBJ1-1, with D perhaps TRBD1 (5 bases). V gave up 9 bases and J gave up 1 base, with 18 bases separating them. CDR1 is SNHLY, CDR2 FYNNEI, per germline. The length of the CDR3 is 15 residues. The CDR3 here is CASNPGQGRNTEAFF. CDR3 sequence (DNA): TGTGCCAGTAACCCCGGGCAGGGAAGGAACACTGAAGCTTTCTTT.

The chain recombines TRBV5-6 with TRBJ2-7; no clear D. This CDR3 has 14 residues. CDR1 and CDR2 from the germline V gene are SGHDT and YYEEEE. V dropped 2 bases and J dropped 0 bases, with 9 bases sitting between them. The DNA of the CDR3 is TGTGCCAGCAGCTTTGCAGGAAGCTCCTACGAGCAGTACTTC. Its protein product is CASSFAGSSYEQYF.

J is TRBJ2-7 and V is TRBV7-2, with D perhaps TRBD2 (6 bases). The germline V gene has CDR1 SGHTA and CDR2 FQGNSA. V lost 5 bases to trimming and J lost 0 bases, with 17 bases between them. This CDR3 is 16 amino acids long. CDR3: CASSLFGGLSSYEQYF. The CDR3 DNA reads TGTGCCAGCAGCCTATTTGGGGGGTTGAGCTCCTACGAGCAGTACTTC.

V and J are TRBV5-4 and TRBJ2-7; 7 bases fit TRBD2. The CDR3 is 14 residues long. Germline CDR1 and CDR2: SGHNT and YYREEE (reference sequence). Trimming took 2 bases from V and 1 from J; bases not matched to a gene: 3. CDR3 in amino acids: CASSFGLGSYEQYF. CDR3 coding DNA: TGTGCCAGCAGCTTTGGACTAGGGTCCTACGAGCAGTACTTC.

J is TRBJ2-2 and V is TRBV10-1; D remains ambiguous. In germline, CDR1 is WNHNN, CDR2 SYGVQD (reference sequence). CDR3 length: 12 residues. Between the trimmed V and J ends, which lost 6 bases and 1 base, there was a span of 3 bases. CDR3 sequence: CASSKNTGELFF. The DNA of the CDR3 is TGCGCCAGCAGCAAGAACACCGGGGAGCTGTTTTTT.

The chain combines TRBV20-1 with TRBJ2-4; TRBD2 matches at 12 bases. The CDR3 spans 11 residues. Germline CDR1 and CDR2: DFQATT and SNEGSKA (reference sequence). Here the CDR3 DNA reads TGCAGCGCCGAACTAGCGGGGGGACAGTACTTC. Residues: CSAELAGGQYF.

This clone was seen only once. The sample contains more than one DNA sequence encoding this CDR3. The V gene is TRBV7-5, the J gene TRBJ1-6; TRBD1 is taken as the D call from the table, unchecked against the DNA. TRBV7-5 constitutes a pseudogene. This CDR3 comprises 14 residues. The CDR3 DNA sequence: TGTGCCAGAAGCCCGGGACAGGGAAATTCCCCCCTCCACTTT. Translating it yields CARSPGQGNSPLHF.

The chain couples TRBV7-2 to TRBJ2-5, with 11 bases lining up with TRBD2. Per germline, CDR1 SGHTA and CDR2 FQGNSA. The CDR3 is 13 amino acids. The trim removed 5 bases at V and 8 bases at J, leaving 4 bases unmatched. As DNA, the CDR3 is TGTGCCAGCAGCCGGGGACTAGCGGATACCCAGTACTTC. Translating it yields CASSRGLADTQYF.

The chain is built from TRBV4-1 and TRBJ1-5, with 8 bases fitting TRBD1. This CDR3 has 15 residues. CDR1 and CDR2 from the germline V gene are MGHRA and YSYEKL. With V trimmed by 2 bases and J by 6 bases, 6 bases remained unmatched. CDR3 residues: CASSQTQGGFQPQHF. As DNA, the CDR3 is TGCGCCAGCAGCCAAACACAGGGGGGATTTCAGCCCCAGCATTTT.

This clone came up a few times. The DNA of the CDR3 is TGTGCCAGCAGCTCCCGGGACAGGGTACGGACCGGGGAGCTGTTTTTT. It specifies CASSSRDRVRTGELFF. The rearrangement joins TRBV7-9 to TRBJ2-2, with TRBD1 matching over 9 bases. Germline V gene sequence: CDR1 SEHNR, CDR2 FQNEAQ (reference sequence). The CDR3 runs 16 residues. Trimming took 4 bases from V and 5 from J; bases not matched to a gene: 8.